Following are 20 T cell receptor beta chains from one sample sequenced in a study of radiation and T cells in renal cell carcinoma. The repertoire was sequenced with immunoSEQ multiplex PCR; TCRdb's copy has only in-frame clones and lacks some. This sample has roughly 170,000 clones, with about 88% found just once. The time point denotes: blood 4 weeks post-SBRT, at nephrectomy. The sample's treatment: 15 Gy SBRT to primary tumor, nephrectomy 4 weeks later. Sequencing was performed on blood, taken from a patient whose treatment included radiotherapy and nephrectomy. These receptor sequences come from a woman aged 45 to 65 with renal cell carcinoma.

The J gene is TRBJ1-1, the V gene TRBV30; 9 positions match TRBD1. V shed 4 bases and J 5 bases; nucleotides not matched to a gene: 8. Germline CDR1 and CDR2: GTSNPN and SVGIG (reference sequence). The CDR3 consists of 14 residues. The CDR3 DNA sequence: TGTGCCTGGATTCCGGGACAGGGTTCTACTGAAGCTTTCTTT. Protein product: CAWIPGQGSTEAFF.

The chain combines TRBV7-2 with TRBJ2-7; 7 nucleotides align to TRBD1. Germline loops: CDR1 SGHTA, CDR2 FQGNSA. This CDR3 region has 14 residues. With V trimmed by 1 base and J by 3 bases, 3 bases remained unmatched. CDR3 nucleotide sequence: TGTGCCAGCAGCTTAGAGGCAGGGGGCTACGAGCAGTACTTC. Amino acids: CASSLEAGGYEQYF.

The chain is built from TRBV7-2 and TRBJ2-5; D might be TRBD1 (6 bases). TRBJ2-7 matches the DNA end more closely, so the J call is doubtful. The CDR3 sequence is 13 residues long. Germline V gene sequence: CDR1 SGHTA, CDR2 FQGNSA. CDR3 sequence reads: CASSPQGLHEQYF. In DNA form, the CDR3 reads TGTGCCAGCAGCCCACAGGGTCTCCACGAGCAGTACTTC.

The V and J genes are TRBV7-6 and TRBJ2-7; D may be TRBD2 (5 bases). CDR1 SGHVS and CDR2 FNYEAQ come from the germline V gene. The V end lost 0 bases, the J end lost 3 bases, and 12 bases lay between the germline ends. The CDR3 runs 15 residues. CDR3: CASSLAPGFSYEQYF. CDR3 bases: TGTGCCAGCAGCTTAGCGCCGGGGTTCAGCTACGAGCAGTACTTC.

V usage is TRBV7-2 and J usage is TRBJ1-5, with TRBD1 as a possible D gene (6 bases). The germline CDR1 and CDR2 sequences are SGHTA and FQGNSA. The CDR3 is made up of 13 amino acids. V lost 5 bases to trimming and J lost 6 bases, with 11 bases between them. Here the CDR3 reads CASSRDRSQPQHF. DNA for the CDR3: TGTGCCAGCAGCAGAGACAGGTCTCAGCCCCAGCATTTT.

The chain combines TRBV7-2 with TRBJ2-7; D unresolved. V lost 3 bases, J lost 7 bases, and 16 bases lay in between. Germline loops: CDR1 SGHTA, CDR2 FQGNSA. This CDR3 spans 14 amino acids. The CDR3 spells CASSFNLLEREQYF. CDR3 DNA: TGTGCCAGCAGCTTTAACTTATTAGAGAGGGAGCAGTACTTC.

The chain has TRBV7-2 and TRBJ1-4; no reliable D call. Trimming left V 2 bases short and J 6 bases short, with 4 bases between. Germline lookup yields CDR1 SGHTA and CDR2 FQGNSA. This CDR3 has 12 residues. The CDR3 sequence is CASSLQDEKLFF. CDR3 nucleotides: TGTGCCAGCAGCTTACAGGATGAAAAACTGTTTTTT.

The genes are TRBV7-2 and TRBJ2-5, with 10 nucleotides matching TRBD2. The CDR3 has 16 residues. V shed 0 bases, J shed 2 bases, and the junction held 3 bases outside the gene matches. The germline gives CDR1 SGHTA, CDR2 FQGNSA. This chain's CDR3 is CASSLASGGPQETQYF. DNA for the CDR3: TGTGCCAGCAGCTTAGCTAGCGGGGGGCCTCAAGAGACCCAGTACTTC.

V and J are TRBV4-2 and TRBJ2-5; tentative D call: TRBD2 (7 bases). This CDR3 region has 16 residues. Trimming pared 0 bases from V and 1 base from J, leaving 12 bases between. Germline V CDR1 and CDR2: LGHNA, YNFKEQ. The CDR3 DNA follows: TGTGCCAGCAGCCAAGATCTGGGGGGGGCCCAAGAGACCCAGTACTTC. Amino acid sequence: CASSQDLGGAQETQYF.

The chain uses TRBV7-9 and TRBJ1-2; 10 nucleotides match TRBD1. Germline lookup yields CDR1 SEHNR and CDR2 FQNEAQ (reference sequence). The CDR3 has 13 amino acids. CDR3 in amino acids: CGSRGTGAYGYTF. CDR3 in DNA: TGTGGGAGCCGGGGGACAGGGGCGTATGGCTACACCTTC.

This chain connects TRBV10-3 to TRBJ1-4; D is ambiguous. The length of the CDR3 is 16 residues. V was cut by 0 bases and J by 3 bases, with 11 bases left in between. Looked up from germline, CDR1 is ENHRY and CDR2 is SYGVKD. CDR3 in DNA: TGTGCCATCAGTGAGTCAGGGAGACCTCCTAATGAAAAACTGTTTTTT. This encodes CAISESGRPPNEKLFF.

The V and J genes are TRBV18 and TRBJ2-2; TRBD2 matches at 9 bases. V lost 6 bases, J lost 0 bases, and 5 bases stayed unmatched. The germline gives CDR1 KGHSH, CDR2 LQKENI. The CDR3 spans 16 residues. The CDR3 DNA follows: TGTGCCAGCTCCCCCTTAGCGGGGGCGAACACCGGGGAGCTGTTTTTT. It translates to CASSPLAGANTGELFF.

This clone was seen once. J is TRBJ2-5 and V is TRBV2, with 8 bases that match TRBD1. CDR3 size: 13 residues. Looked up from germline, CDR1 is SNHLY and CDR2 is FYNNEI. With V trimmed by 6 bases and J by 5 bases, 5 bases remained unmatched. CDR3 coding DNA: TGTGCCAGCAGCGAGACAGGGGTCGAGACCCAGTACTTC. It specifies CASSETGVETQYF.

V usage is TRBV30 and J usage is TRBJ2-1; 12 bases agree with TRBD2. This CDR3 region has 14 residues. CDR1 is GTSNPN, CDR2 SVGIG, per germline (reference sequence). J gave up 9 bases and V 4 bases, and 7 bases lay outside the gene matches. The CDR3 spells CAWNLAGGPGEQFF. CDR3 DNA sequence: TGTGCCTGGAATCTAGCGGGGGGGCCCGGTGAGCAGTTCTTC.

The J gene is TRBJ2-6, the V gene TRBV5-4; D is unresolved. Trimming took off 4 bases at V and 4 bases at J, with 6 bases between the two ends. The CDR3 totals 13 residues. Germline V gene lookup returns CDR1 SGHNT and CDR2 YYREEE (reference sequence). The CDR3 nucleotides are TGTGCCAGCAGCCCCCAAGGGGCCAACGTCCTGACTTTC. Protein: CASSPQGANVLTF.

The rearrangement links TRBV7-2 to TRBJ1-2; D unclear. CDR3 length: 13 amino acids. CDR1 is SGHTA and CDR2 is FQGNSA in the germline V gene. V was shortened by 1 base and J by 3 bases, with 6 bases between the two germline ends. The CDR3 reads CASSLDSDYGYTF. Written as DNA, the CDR3 is TGTGCCAGCAGCTTAGACAGCGACTATGGCTACACCTTC.

The chain is built from TRBV30 and TRBJ2-3; D assignment may be TRBD1 or TRBD2 (5 bases each). There are 19 residues in the CDR3. V was pared by 3 bases and J by 2 bases, with 27 bases between. Germline CDR1 reads GTSNPN; CDR2 reads SVGIG (reference sequence). The CDR3 region has the DNA TGTGCCTGGAGCTCCCTCGGGACCGTTTTTTCCCTCTCCACAGATACGCAGTATTTT. This translates into CAWSSLGTVFSLSTDTQYF.

The V call is TRBV9, the J call TRBJ1-1, with D tentatively TRBD1 (6 bases). Looked up from germline, CDR1 is SGDLS and CDR2 is YYNGEE. The CDR3 is 14 amino acids. The ends were cut back, 4 bases at V and 5 bases at J, with 15 bases in the middle. The CDR3 DNA follows: TGTGCCAGCAGCTTAAGCCAGGGGTTGACTGAAGCTTTCTTT. Translating gives CASSLSQGLTEAFF.

This clone was seen once. The sample contains more than one DNA sequence encoding this CDR3. This rearrangement joins TRBV6-5 to TRBJ1-1, with a possible D match to TRBD1 (5 bases). The V end lost 0 bases, the J end lost 1 base, and 9 bases lay between the germline ends. CDR1 and CDR2 from the germline V gene are MNHEY and SVGAGI. The CDR3 is 15 residues long. The CDR3 loop is CASSYSWQGNTEAFF. CDR3 coding DNA: TGTGCCAGCAGTTACTCTTGGCAGGGGAACACTGAAGCTTTCTTT.

This clone occurred once. V and J are TRBV6-6 and TRBJ1-4, with TRBD1 matching 7 bases. V trimming: 5 bases; J trimming: 5 bases; junction bases outside the gene matches: 8. Germline V gene data show CDR1 as MNHNY and CDR2 as SVGAGI (reference sequence). The CDR3 is 15 amino acids. CDR3: CASSPRTGKNEKLFF. CDR3 bases: TGTGCCAGCAGTCCCCGGACAGGAAAGAATGAAAAACTGTTTTTT.